A selection of T cell receptor beta chains follows, all from one sample in a study of shared clonotypes between healthy human individuals. Sequencing was performed with immunoSEQ multiplex PCR; in TCRdb, only in-frame clones are kept and a portion is missing. The sample contains 950,000 to 1,200,000 clones, 77% of which appear only once. Input material: memory CD4+ T cells from PBMCs. All receptors derive from a man aged 18 to 35 in good health. Some clones in this sample may be carry-over from other donors' samples. The CDR3 runs from the conserved cysteine through the conserved F or W. D genes are given only for firm matches. The size entry is marked missing in some rows and otherwise reads once, few, many or a size class.

D: NA; J: TRBJ1-1; V: TRBV19; size: once; CDR3: CASSMETQGAEAFF; DNA: TGTGCCAGTAGTATGGAGACTCAAGGTGCTGAAGCTTTCTTT
D: NA; J: TRBJ2-2; V: TRBV28; size: once; CDR3: CASSSLQGGTGELFF; DNA: TGTGCCAGCAGTTCTCTTCAGGGCGGCACCGGGGAGCTGTTTTTT
D: TRBD2; J: TRBJ2-5; V: TRBV5-1; size: NA; CDR3: CASSGTSGETQYF; DNA: TGCGCCAGCAGCGGCACTAGCGGAGAGACCCAGTACTTC
D: NA; J: TRBJ1-3; V: TRBV29-1; size: NA; CDR3: CSASPAGNTIYF; DNA: TGCAGCGCGAGCCCGGCTGGAAACACCATATATTTT
D: NA; J: TRBJ2-3; V: TRBV7-3; size: NA; CDR3: CASSLQGGGPSTDTQYF; DNA: TGTGCCAGCAGCTTACAGGGGGGAGGGCCGAGCACAGATACGCAGTATTTT
D: NA; J: TRBJ1-1; V: TRBV18; size: NA; CDR3: CASSPPSQGPEAFF; DNA: TGTGCCAGCTCACCACCTAGCCAGGGTCCTGAAGCTTTCTTT
D: NA; J: TRBJ2-1; V: TRBV28; size: NA; CDR3: CASSPPRLTYNEQFF; DNA: TGTGCCAGCAGTCCCCCCAGGCTTACCTACAATGAGCAGTTCTTC
D: TRBD1; J: TRBJ2-5; V: TRBV7-3; size: NA; CDR3: CASSLIGTGTQYF; DNA: TGTGCCAGCAGCTTAATAGGGACAGGGACCCAGTACTTC
D: NA; J: TRBJ2-3; V: TRBV5-1; size: NA; CDR3: CASSGGDKHTQYF; DNA: TGCGCCAGCAGCGGCGGGGACAAGCATACGCAGTATTTT
D: NA; J: TRBJ2-7; V: TRBV5-1; size: NA; CDR3: CASSLAQAPLTYEQYF; DNA: TGCGCCAGCAGCTTGGCTCAGGCGCCCCTAACCTACGAGCAGTACTTC
D: TRBD1; J: TRBJ2-1; V: TRBV5-1; size: NA; CDR3: CASSPLTGGDEQFF; DNA: TGCGCCAGCAGCCCTTTGACAGGGGGCGATGAGCAGTTCTTC
D: NA; J: TRBJ2-1; V: TRBV18; size: NA; CDR3: CASSRSITDNEQFF; DNA: TGTGCCAGCTCACGTAGCATCACCGACAATGAGCAGTTCTTC
D: NA; J: TRBJ1-2; V: TRBV7-9; size: NA; CDR3: CASSLAGASLLGYTF; DNA: TGTGCCAGCAGCCTCGCAGGGGCGTCACTTTTGGGCTACACCTTC
D: TRBD2; J: TRBJ2-1; V: TRBV19; size: NA; CDR3: CATSRVTSGTLSSYNEQFF; DNA: TGTGCCACCTCAAGGGTGACTAGCGGGACCTTGAGCTCCTACAATGAGCAGTTCTTC
D: NA; J: TRBJ2-6; V: TRBV6-5; size: NA; CDR3: CASSSTASGANVLTF; DNA: TGTGCCAGCAGTTCGACGGCCTCTGGGGCCAACGTCCTGACTTTC
D: TRBD2; J: TRBJ2-2; V: TRBV5-4; size: many; CDR3: CASSFLTSGNTGELFF; DNA: TGTGCCAGCAGCTTTCTGACTAGCGGAAACACCGGGGAGCTGTTTTTT
D: TRBD2; J: TRBJ2-1; V: TRBV7-8; size: NA; CDR3: CASSRGRGSYNEQFF; DNA: TGTGCCAGCAGCCGCGGGAGGGGGTCCTACAATGAGCAGTTCTTC